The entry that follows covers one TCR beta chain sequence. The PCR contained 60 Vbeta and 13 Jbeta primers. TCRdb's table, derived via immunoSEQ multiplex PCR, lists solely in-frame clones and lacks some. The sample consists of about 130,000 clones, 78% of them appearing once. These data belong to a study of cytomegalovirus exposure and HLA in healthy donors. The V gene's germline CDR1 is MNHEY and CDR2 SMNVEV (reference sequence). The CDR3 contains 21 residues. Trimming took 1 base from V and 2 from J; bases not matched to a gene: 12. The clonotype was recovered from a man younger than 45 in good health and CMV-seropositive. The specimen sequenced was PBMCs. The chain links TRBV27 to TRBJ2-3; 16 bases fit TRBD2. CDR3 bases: TGTGCCAGCAGTTTATTTCTGCCGGGACTAGCGGGAGGGGGGGCCACAGATACGCAGTATTTT. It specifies CASSLFLPGLAGGGATDTQYF.